This is a list of T cell receptor beta chains from one sample in a study of shared clonotypes between healthy human individuals. Clones were read by immunoSEQ multiplex PCR, and TCRdb kept only the in-frame ones, dropping some. Of a few hundred thousand clones detected, roughly four fifths appear once; the ten largest clones hold approximately 12%. The sequenced material came from PBMCs. All receptors derive from a woman aged 40 to 50 in good health. Some clones in this sample may be carry-over from other donors' samples. CDR3s include the opening cysteine and the closing phenylalanine or tryptophan. D genes are given only for firm matches. Size is stated for part of the rows, as once, few or many counts, or as a class when the clone is expanded.

d_gene: -
v_gene: TRBV7-2
j_gene: TRBJ2-5
abundance: many
CDR3nt: TGTGCCAGCAGCTACAGGGTCCAAGAGACCCAGTACTTC
CDR3aa: CASSYRVQETQYF

d_gene: -
v_gene: TRBV5-1
j_gene: TRBJ2-3
abundance: -
CDR3nt: TGCGCCAGCAGCTTCCATGGGGTCACAGATACGCAGTATTTT
CDR3aa: CASSFHGVTDTQYF

d_gene: -
v_gene: TRBV21-1
j_gene: TRBJ1-2
abundance: many
CDR3nt: TGTGCCAGCAGCAAAGCGAGGGTCAACTATGGCTACACCTTC
CDR3aa: CASSKARVNYGYTF

d_gene: TRBD1
v_gene: TRBV6-1
j_gene: TRBJ1-1
abundance: -
CDR3nt: TGTGCCAGCAGTGAGGGGACAGGGGGATACACTGAAGCTTTCTTT
CDR3aa: CASSEGTGGYTEAFF

d_gene: -
v_gene: TRBV19
j_gene: TRBJ2-3
abundance: -
CDR3nt: TGTGCCAGTATTCCTGAAGGCGGGGGCCGGGATACGCAGTATTTT
CDR3aa: CASIPEGGGRDTQYF

d_gene: -
v_gene: TRBV28
j_gene: TRBJ2-2
abundance: -
CDR3nt: TGTGCCAGCAGTGGGCCTCACACCGGGGAGCTGTTTTTT
CDR3aa: CASSGPHTGELFF

d_gene: TRBD1
v_gene: TRBV7-3
j_gene: TRBJ2-3
abundance: -
CDR3nt: TGTGCCAGCAGCGCAGGTTTGGACAGGGCGACAGATACGCAGTATTTT
CDR3aa: CASSAGLDRATDTQYF

d_gene: TRBD1
v_gene: TRBV5-1
j_gene: TRBJ2-1
abundance: -
CDR3nt: TGCGCCAGCAGCTTGGAGGACAGGGGGTTAGATGAGCAGTTCTTC
CDR3aa: CASSLEDRGLDEQFF

d_gene: TRBD1
v_gene: TRBV4-3
j_gene: TRBJ2-2
abundance: few
CDR3nt: TGCGCCAGCAGCCAAGAGGAGACCAGGGGGCTAGGCACCGGGGAGCTGTTTTTT
CDR3aa: CASSQEETRGLGTGELFF

d_gene: -
v_gene: TRBV4-3
j_gene: TRBJ2-1
abundance: -
CDR3nt: TGCGCCAGCAGCCAAGATCTCGGAACGGGAGACCTCTACAATGAGCAGTTCTTC
CDR3aa: CASSQDLGTGDLYNEQFF

d_gene: TRBD2
v_gene: TRBV7-6
j_gene: TRBJ2-7
abundance: -
CDR3nt: TGTGCCAGCAGCCCGGGGGGGGCGGCCTACGAGCAGTACTTC
CDR3aa: CASSPGGAAYEQYF

d_gene: -
v_gene: TRBV9
j_gene: TRBJ2-2
abundance: -
CDR3nt: TGTGCCAGCAGCGTATCTCCTTCCTCCGGGGAGCTGTTTTTT
CDR3aa: CASSVSPSSGELFF

d_gene: TRBD1
v_gene: TRBV27
j_gene: TRBJ2-7
abundance: -
CDR3nt: TGTGCCAGCAGTAACGGGACAGGGGCGGGTTACGAGCAGTACTTC
CDR3aa: CASSNGTGAGYEQYF

d_gene: -
v_gene: TRBV15
j_gene: TRBJ1-6
abundance: -
CDR3nt: TGTGCCACCAGCAGAGACGGGGGGGATTCACCCCTCCACTTT
CDR3aa: CATSRDGGDSPLHF

d_gene: -
v_gene: TRBV18
j_gene: TRBJ2-3
abundance: -
CDR3nt: TGTGCCAGCTCACCCAGTCCGGGCACAGATACGCAGTATTTT
CDR3aa: CASSPSPGTDTQYF

d_gene: -
v_gene: TRBV9
j_gene: TRBJ2-1
abundance: once
CDR3nt: TGTGCCAGCAGCGTAGAACTAGTCGCATACAATGAGCAGTTCTTC
CDR3aa: CASSVELVAYNEQFF

d_gene: -
v_gene: TRBV4-3
j_gene: TRBJ2-2
abundance: -
CDR3nt: TGCGCCAGCAGCCAAGGCCCTTCCACCGGGGAGCTGTTTTTT
CDR3aa: CASSQGPSTGELFF

d_gene: TRBD2
v_gene: TRBV5-1
j_gene: TRBJ2-3
abundance: -
CDR3nt: TGCGCCAGCAGCTTCGGACTAGCGGGAGGACGAGATACGCAGTATTTT
CDR3aa: CASSFGLAGGRDTQYF

d_gene: -
v_gene: TRBV27
j_gene: TRBJ2-7
abundance: -
CDR3nt: TGTGCCAGCAAGGGCGGACCCTACGAGCAGTACTTC
CDR3aa: CASKGGPYEQYF

d_gene: -
v_gene: TRBV30
j_gene: TRBJ2-5
abundance: -
CDR3nt: TGTGACTGGAGTGTAATCGGAAACCTTGGGACCCAGTACTTC
CDR3aa: CDWSVIGNLGTQYF

d_gene: TRBD1
v_gene: TRBV27
j_gene: TRBJ1-2
abundance: once
CDR3nt: TGTGCCAGCAGGGGACAGGGGGCCTCTGGCTACACCTTC
CDR3aa: CASRGQGASGYTF

d_gene: TRBD2
v_gene: TRBV10-1
j_gene: TRBJ2-3
abundance: -
CDR3nt: TGCGCCAGCAGTGACCCTATTCTAGCGGGAGTTTACCACCTGACCACAGATACGCAGTATTTT
CDR3aa: CASSDPILAGVYHLTTDTQYF

d_gene: -
v_gene: TRBV7-9
j_gene: TRBJ2-2
abundance: -
CDR3nt: TGTGCCAGCCACCAGGGAATGAGGGACACCGGGGAGCTGTTTTTT
CDR3aa: CASHQGMRDTGELFF

d_gene: TRBD1
v_gene: TRBV28
j_gene: TRBJ2-5
abundance: -
CDR3nt: TGTGCCAGCAATACAGGGGCTAAAGAGACCCAGTACTTC
CDR3aa: CASNTGAKETQYF

d_gene: -
v_gene: TRBV4-1
j_gene: TRBJ2-7
abundance: -
CDR3nt: TGCGCCAGCAGCCAAGCCCCAGGGCACTACGAGCAGTACTTC
CDR3aa: CASSQAPGHYEQYF

d_gene: TRBD2
v_gene: TRBV7-8
j_gene: TRBJ2-4
abundance: -
CDR3nt: TGTGCCAGCAGCCCCCCCTGGACTAGCGGGATATACATTCAGTACTTC
CDR3aa: CASSPPWTSGIYIQYF

d_gene: -
v_gene: TRBV4-3
j_gene: TRBJ1-2
abundance: -
CDR3nt: TGCGCCAGCAGCCAAGAACGCCAGGGTCTAGGGTATGGCTACACCTTC
CDR3aa: CASSQERQGLGYGYTF

d_gene: -
v_gene: TRBV9
j_gene: TRBJ1-1
abundance: -
CDR3nt: TGTGCCAGCAGCTTCGGGATGTTGAACACTGAAGCTTTCTTT
CDR3aa: CASSFGMLNTEAFF

d_gene: TRBD1
v_gene: TRBV5-6
j_gene: TRBJ1-1
abundance: -
CDR3nt: TGTGCCAGCAGCTCAGGACAGGGGAGAACTGAAGCTTTCTTT
CDR3aa: CASSSGQGRTEAFF

d_gene: TRBD2
v_gene: TRBV5-1
j_gene: TRBJ2-7
abundance: -
CDR3nt: TGCGCCAGCAGCTTAGTAGCGGGAGCCTACGAGCAGTACTTC
CDR3aa: CASSLVAGAYEQYF

d_gene: TRBD2
v_gene: TRBV4-1
j_gene: TRBJ2-7
abundance: -
CDR3nt: TGCGCCAGCAGCCAGTGGCCCCCCGTAGCGGGAGGAGGGGACGAGCAGTACTTC
CDR3aa: CASSQWPPVAGGGDEQYF

d_gene: -
v_gene: TRBV9
j_gene: TRBJ2-1
abundance: -
CDR3nt: TGTGCCAGCAGCTCTACAGGAGATTCCTACAATGAGCAGTTCTTC
CDR3aa: CASSSTGDSYNEQFF

d_gene: -
v_gene: TRBV19
j_gene: TRBJ1-5
abundance: once
CDR3nt: TGTGCCAGTAGTGCCTATATAGGAGGCAATCAGCCCCAGCATTTT
CDR3aa: CASSAYIGGNQPQHF

d_gene: -
v_gene: TRBV7-2
j_gene: TRBJ2-1
abundance: -
CDR3nt: TGTGCCAGCAGCTTAGCAAGGGGTACGGTCTCCTACAATGAGCAGTTCTTC
CDR3aa: CASSLARGTVSYNEQFF

d_gene: TRBD2
v_gene: TRBV28
j_gene: TRBJ2-3
abundance: -
CDR3nt: TGTGCCACAGCATCTTCTAGCGGGAGTAATACGCAGTATTTT
CDR3aa: CATASSSGSNTQYF

d_gene: -
v_gene: TRBV28
j_gene: TRBJ1-2
abundance: -
CDR3nt: TGTGCCAGCAGCCCCACGATCGATAGCTATGGCTACACCTTC
CDR3aa: CASSPTIDSYGYTF

d_gene: -
v_gene: TRBV5-4
j_gene: TRBJ2-2
abundance: -
CDR3nt: TGTGCCAGCAGCTCGGGACTCTTGGCCGGGGAGCTGTTTTTT
CDR3aa: CASSSGLLAGELFF

d_gene: -
v_gene: TRBV10-3
j_gene: TRBJ1-4
abundance: few
CDR3nt: TGTGCCACCACCGAACAGGGCCGTGAAAAACTGTTTTTT
CDR3aa: CATTEQGREKLFF

d_gene: -
v_gene: TRBV5-6
j_gene: TRBJ2-1
abundance: few
CDR3nt: TGTGCCAGCAGCGTACAGGGTGGCCCTTACAATGAGCAGTTCTTC
CDR3aa: CASSVQGGPYNEQFF

d_gene: -
v_gene: TRBV30
j_gene: TRBJ2-3
abundance: -
CDR3nt: TGTGCCTGGAGTGGAATGGATACGCAGTATTTT
CDR3aa: CAWSGMDTQYF

d_gene: TRBD1
v_gene: TRBV2
j_gene: TRBJ1-3
abundance: -
CDR3nt: TGTGCCAGCAGTGGGGGACAGGGGCGAGGAAACACCATATATTTT
CDR3aa: CASSGGQGRGNTIYF

d_gene: -
v_gene: TRBV10-3
j_gene: TRBJ2-5
abundance: -
CDR3nt: TGTGCCAGCCGGACAGACCAAGAGACCCAGTACTTC
CDR3aa: CASRTDQETQYF

d_gene: TRBD2
v_gene: TRBV5-1
j_gene: TRBJ2-5
abundance: -
CDR3nt: TGCGCCAGCACTTACCAATTAGCGGGAGGGCCAAAGACCCAGTACTTC
CDR3aa: CASTYQLAGGPKTQYF

d_gene: -
v_gene: TRBV4-1
j_gene: TRBJ1-1
abundance: few
CDR3nt: TGCGCCAGCAGCCAAGTACCGGGACGGCAGAACACTGAAGCTTTCTTT
CDR3aa: CASSQVPGRQNTEAFF

d_gene: -
v_gene: TRBV9
j_gene: TRBJ2-5
abundance: -
CDR3nt: TGTGCCAGCAGCGTAGCTGGGCAAGAGACCCAGTACTTC
CDR3aa: CASSVAGQETQYF

d_gene: TRBD2
v_gene: TRBV2
j_gene: TRBJ2-7
abundance: -
CDR3nt: TGTGCCAGCATGAGCGGGAGGGCCTACGAGCAGTACTTC
CDR3aa: CASMSGRAYEQYF

d_gene: -
v_gene: TRBV4-2
j_gene: TRBJ2-2
abundance: -
CDR3nt: TGTGCCAGCAGCCAAGATCGGAGGACCGGGGAGCTGTTTTTT
CDR3aa: CASSQDRRTGELFF

d_gene: TRBD1
v_gene: TRBV28
j_gene: TRBJ1-4
abundance: -
CDR3nt: TGTGCCAGCAGTCAGCTCCGACAGGGGCTAAATGAAAAACTGTTTTTT
CDR3aa: CASSQLRQGLNEKLFF

d_gene: -
v_gene: TRBV5-1
j_gene: TRBJ2-3
abundance: -
CDR3nt: TGCGCCAGCGCACAGGGTAGCACAGATACGCAGTATTTT
CDR3aa: CASAQGSTDTQYF

d_gene: TRBD1
v_gene: TRBV6-1
j_gene: TRBJ1-4
abundance: -
CDR3nt: TGTGCCAGCAGTGAACAGGGGGCGAATAATGAAAAACTGTTTTTT
CDR3aa: CASSEQGANNEKLFF

d_gene: TRBD1
v_gene: TRBV30
j_gene: TRBJ1-4
abundance: once
CDR3nt: TGTGCCTGGAGCGACCGACAGGGTGCAACTAATGAAAAACTGTTTTTT
CDR3aa: CAWSDRQGATNEKLFF

d_gene: -
v_gene: TRBV18
j_gene: TRBJ2-3
abundance: -
CDR3nt: TGTGCCAGCTCACCACCGTTAGATACGCAGTATTTT
CDR3aa: CASSPPLDTQYF

d_gene: -
v_gene: TRBV11-2
j_gene: TRBJ2-3
abundance: -
CDR3nt: TGTGCCAGCAGCTCCGGAGTACGGATGTCCACGCAGTATTTT
CDR3aa: CASSSGVRMSTQYF

d_gene: TRBD2
v_gene: TRBV7-2
j_gene: TRBJ2-7
abundance: -
CDR3nt: TGTGCCAGCAGCTTTTCTAGCGGGGCCTACGAGCAGTACTTC
CDR3aa: CASSFSSGAYEQYF

d_gene: -
v_gene: TRBV11-2
j_gene: TRBJ2-7
abundance: -
CDR3nt: TGTGCCAGCTCCAGGGGCATACGTGCCGAGCAGTACTTC
CDR3aa: CASSRGIRAEQYF

d_gene: -
v_gene: TRBV5-6
j_gene: TRBJ2-7
abundance: once
CDR3nt: TGTGCCAGCAGCCCCCCGGGGGTAGCCTACGAGCAGTACTTC
CDR3aa: CASSPPGVAYEQYF

d_gene: TRBD2
v_gene: TRBV7-2
j_gene: TRBJ2-2
abundance: -
CDR3nt: TGTGCCAGCAGCTTAGCCCCGGGACTAGCGGGAGGCCCCAACACCGGGGAGCTGTTTTTT
CDR3aa: CASSLAPGLAGGPNTGELFF

d_gene: -
v_gene: TRBV11-2
j_gene: TRBJ2-1
abundance: -
CDR3nt: TGTGCCAGCAGCTTAGAGGGATCATGGGTCAATGAGCAGTTCTTC
CDR3aa: CASSLEGSWVNEQFF

d_gene: -
v_gene: TRBV21-1
j_gene: TRBJ2-7
abundance: -
CDR3nt: TGTGCCAGCAGCAAGGGACCTGGACCCGCAGTCCGGGGTGAGCAGTACTTC
CDR3aa: CASSKGPGPAVRGEQYF